Below are 14 T cell receptor beta chains sequenced from a single sample in a study of blood T cell repertoires in COVID-19. Profiling relied on immunoSEQ multiplex PCR, and the TCRdb table lists in-frame clones only, not all of them. In the table there are a few hundred thousand clones, approximately 81% of which are singletons. The source material was peripheral blood. The receptors originated from a woman aged 18-29 years with acute or convalescent COVID-19.

This chain links TRBV5-1 with TRBJ1-6, with D possibly TRBD1 on 5 matching bases. This CDR3 has 15 amino acids. Trimming stripped 0 bases from V and 8 bases from J, with 12 bases between. CDR1 is SGHRS and CDR2 is YFSETQ in the germline V gene. This CDR3 is CASSLVSGKDSPLHF. CDR3 nucleotide sequence: TGCGCCAGCAGCTTGGTGTCAGGGAAGGATTCACCCCTCCACTTT.

This clone has just one count. V gene TRBV3-1 (or the pseudogene TRBV3-2) combines with J gene TRBJ2-5; 7 bases line up with TRBD1. The V gene end was trimmed by 0 bases and the J gene end by 4 bases; junction bases not matched to a gene: 5. The CDR3 has 15 amino acids. Germline V gene lookup returns CDR1 LGHDT and CDR2 YNNKEL (reference sequence). CDR3 nucleotide sequence: TGTGCCAGCAGCCAAGAATGGGGACAGAGAGAGACCCAGTACTTC. Encoded protein: CASSQEWGQRETQYF.

The chain employs TRBV27 and TRBJ2-5, with 9 positions matching TRBD1. Trimming at V came to 6 bases and at J to 5 bases, leaving 4 bases not matched to a gene. This CDR3 has 13 amino acids. In germline, CDR1 is MNHEY, CDR2 SMNVEV (reference sequence). CDR3 nucleotides: TGTGCCAGCAGCACAGGGGGCCGGGAGACCCAGTACTTC. Residues: CASSTGGRETQYF.

In nucleotides, the CDR3 is TGTGCCAGCAGCGTAGCTACGGGACAGGGTCCGGACACTGAAGCTTTCTTT. Protein: CASSVATGQGPDTEAFF. The J gene is TRBJ1-1, the V gene TRBV9; 9 bases align to TRBD1. In germline, CDR1 is SGDLS, CDR2 YYNGEE. The CDR3 totals 17 residues. V gave up 0 bases and J gave up 3 bases; unmatched junction bases: 9.

This clone was counted at least ten times. J is TRBJ1-1 and V is TRBV4-1; D uncertain. Per the germline V gene, CDR1 is MGHRA and CDR2 is YSYEKL. The germline V and J ends were trimmed by 4 bases and 0 bases, with 15 bases remaining between them. CDR3 length: 16 residues. The CDR3 here is CASSPSDMGMNTEAFF. CDR3 nucleotide sequence: TGCGCCAGCAGCCCTTCTGATATGGGCATGAACACTGAAGCTTTCTTT.

V and J are TRBV24-1 and TRBJ2-3; 15 bases line up with TRBD2. V lost 4 bases, J lost 5 bases, and 3 bases stayed unmatched. This CDR3 is 16 amino acids long. Germline V gene sequence: CDR1 KGHDR, CDR2 SFDVKD. Here the CDR3 reads CATSDRTSGGGDTQYF. The DNA of the CDR3 is TGTGCCACCAGTGACCGGACTAGCGGGGGGGGAGATACGCAGTATTTT.

The V call is TRBV11-3, the J call TRBJ2-3; 11 bases map to TRBD2. The CDR3 contains 13 residues. Germline CDR1 and CDR2: SGHNT and YENEEA. V lost 5 bases to trimming and J lost 5 bases; unmatched junction nucleotides: 0. The CDR3 bases are TGTGCCAGCAGCGGACTAGCGGGAGATACGCAGTATTTT. This gives the protein CASSGLAGDTQYF.

The CDR3 DNA follows: TGTGCCAGCAGCCGAGACGAGAACTCTGGAAACACCATATATTTT. It yields the protein CASSRDENSGNTIYF. The rearrangement joins TRBV3-1 (or the pseudogene TRBV3-2) to TRBJ1-3; D is uncertain. The CDR3 totals 15 residues. The V end lost 4 bases, the J end lost 0 bases, and 10 bases lay between the germline ends. Germline V gene data show CDR1 as LGHDT and CDR2 as YNNKEL (reference sequence).

The CDR3 reads CASSQTGTEAFF. The CDR3 DNA follows: TGTGCCAGCAGCCAGACAGGGACTGAAGCTTTCTTT. The chain links TRBV9 to TRBJ1-1, with TRBD1 identical over 7 bases. Germline CDR1 reads SGDLS; CDR2 reads YYNGEE. J lost 5 bases, V lost 4 bases, and 2 bases had no gene match. There are 12 residues in the CDR3. The full variable domain, rest sourced from reference TRBV9 and TRBJ1-1, is DSGVTQTPKHLITATGQRVTLRCSPRSGDLSVYWYQQSLDQGLQFLIQYYNGEERAKGNILERFSAQQFPDLHSELNLSSLELGDSALYFCASSQTGTEAFFGQGTRLTVV.

The chain is built from TRBV9 and TRBJ2-5; 7 bases are a match to TRBD2. The CDR3 runs to 14 residues. With V trimmed by 0 bases and J by 4 bases, 3 bases remained unmatched. Germline loops: CDR1 SGDLS, CDR2 YYNGEE. The CDR3 here is CASSVEVAGETQYF. The CDR3 DNA follows: TGTGCCAGCAGCGTAGAAGTAGCGGGAGAGACCCAGTACTTC.

The rearrangement uses TRBV6-1 and TRBJ2-1; 8 nucleotides line up with TRBD2. Losses at the gene ends were 2 bases for V and 8 bases for J; bases not matched to a gene: 8. The CDR3 runs 15 residues. Germline-derived CDR1 and CDR2 are MNHNS and SASEGT. The CDR3 sequence: CASSESSGGHDEQFF. The DNA of the CDR3 is TGTGCCAGCAGTGAATCTTCGGGAGGGCACGATGAGCAGTTCTTC.

The V and J genes are TRBV13 and TRBJ1-1; the D is unclear. Trimming removed 0 bases from V and 0 bases from J, with 14 bases in between. In germline, CDR1 is PRHDT, CDR2 FYEKMQ (reference sequence). The CDR3 is 17 amino acids. Written as DNA, the CDR3 is TGTGCCAGCAGCTTAGGCTTGCAGGCCGGGATGAACACTGAAGCTTTCTTT. Protein: CASSLGLQAGMNTEAFF.

V usage is TRBV6-5 and J usage is TRBJ2-7, with D possibly matching TRBD1 (5 bases). Germline V gene sequence: CDR1 MNHEY, CDR2 SVGAGI. Trimming removed 6 bases at V and 5 bases at J, with 11 bases between. The CDR3 loop spans 12 amino acids. The DNA for the CDR3 is TGTGCCAGCAGGGCAGGGTTGCACGAGCAGTACTTC. Translated, it gives CASRAGLHEQYF.

A single count supports this clone. The rearrangement joins TRBV6-5 to TRBJ2-5, with TRBD1 identical over 7 bases. The CDR3 has 15 amino acids. Trimming took 4 bases from V and 2 from J; bases not matched to a gene: 7. The V gene's germline CDR1 is MNHEY and CDR2 SVGAGI. The CDR3 protein is CASSSSHRGQETQYF. The CDR3 DNA is TGTGCCAGCAGTTCCTCCCACAGGGGTCAAGAGACCCAGTACTTC.